This TCR beta chain was documented in a study of blood T cell repertoires in COVID-19. Profiled with immunoSEQ multiplex PCR; TCRdb holds only in-frame clones, not every one. This table has approximately 250,000 clones, around 88% appearing once. Sequencing used peripheral blood. This sequence was found in a woman older than 75 with COVID-19, enrolled during active disease.

In DNA form, the CDR3 reads TGTGCCAGCAGCTTGGAGGGGTTTAATGAAAAACTGTTTTTT. This translates into CASSLEGFNEKLFF. J is TRBJ1-4 and V is TRBV5-4; tentatively, D is TRBD1 (5 bases). Trimming removed 0 bases from V and 4 bases from J, with 7 bases in between. This CDR3 contains 14 residues. Germline V lookup: CDR1 SGHNT, CDR2 YYREEE (reference sequence).